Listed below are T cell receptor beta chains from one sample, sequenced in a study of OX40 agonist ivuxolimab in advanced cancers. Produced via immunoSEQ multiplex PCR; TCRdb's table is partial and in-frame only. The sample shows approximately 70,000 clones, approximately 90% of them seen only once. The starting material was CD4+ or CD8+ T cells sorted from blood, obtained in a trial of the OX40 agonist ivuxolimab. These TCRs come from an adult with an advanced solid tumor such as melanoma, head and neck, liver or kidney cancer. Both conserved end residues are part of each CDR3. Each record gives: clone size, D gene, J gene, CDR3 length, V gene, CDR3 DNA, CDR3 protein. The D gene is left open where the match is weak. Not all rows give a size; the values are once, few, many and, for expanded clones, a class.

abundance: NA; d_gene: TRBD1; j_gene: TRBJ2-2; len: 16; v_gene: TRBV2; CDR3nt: TGTGCCAGCAGCTCTAGACAGGGGGCGGGCACCGGGGAGCTGTTTTTT; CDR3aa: CASSSRQGAGTGELFF
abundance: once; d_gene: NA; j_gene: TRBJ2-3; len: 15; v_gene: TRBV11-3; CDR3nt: TGTGCCAGCAGCACAGGCCCCTATTTCCCAGATACGCAGTATTTT; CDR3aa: CASSTGPYFPDTQYF
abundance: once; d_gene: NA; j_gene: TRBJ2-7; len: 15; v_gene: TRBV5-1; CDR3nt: TGCGCCAGCAGCTACCTACCAAGTGACTCCTACGAGCAGTACTTC; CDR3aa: CASSYLPSDSYEQYF
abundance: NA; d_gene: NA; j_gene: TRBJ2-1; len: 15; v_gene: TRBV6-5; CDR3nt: TGTGCCAGCAGACCCGTTTGGACGGGGAACAATGAGCAGTTCTTC; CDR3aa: CASRPVWTGNNEQFF
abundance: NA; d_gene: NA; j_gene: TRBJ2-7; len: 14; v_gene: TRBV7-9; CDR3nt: TGTGCCAGCAGCTTAGTTCCTGAGACCTACGAGCAGTACTTC; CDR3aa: CASSLVPETYEQYF
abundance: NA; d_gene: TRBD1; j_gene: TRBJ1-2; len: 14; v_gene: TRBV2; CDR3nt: TGTGCCAGCAGTGGGACAGGTGCTAACTATGGCTACACCTTC; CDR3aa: CASSGTGANYGYTF
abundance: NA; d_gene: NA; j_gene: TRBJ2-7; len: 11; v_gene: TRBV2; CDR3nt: TGTGCCAGCAGTCCCACGGGCGAGCAGTACTTC; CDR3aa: CASSPTGEQYF
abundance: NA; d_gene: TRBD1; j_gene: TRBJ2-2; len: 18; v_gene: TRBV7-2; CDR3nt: TGTGCCAGCAGCTTAGCTCTCGGGACAGGGTCGGGAACCGGGGAGCTGTTTTTT; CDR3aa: CASSLALGTGSGTGELFF
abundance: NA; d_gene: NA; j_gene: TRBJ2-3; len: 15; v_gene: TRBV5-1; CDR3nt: TGCGCCAGCAGACCGGAAACGATGGTCACAGATACGCAGTATTTT; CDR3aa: CASRPETMVTDTQYF
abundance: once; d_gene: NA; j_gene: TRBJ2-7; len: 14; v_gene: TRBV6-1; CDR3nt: TGTGCCAGCAGTGCCAAGGGGTCTGCCTACGAGCAGTACTTC; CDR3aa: CASSAKGSAYEQYF
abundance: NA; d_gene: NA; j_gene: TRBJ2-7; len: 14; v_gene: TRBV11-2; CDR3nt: TGTGCCAGCAGCGGAACAGGGTCCTCCTACGAGCAGTACTTC; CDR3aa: CASSGTGSSYEQYF
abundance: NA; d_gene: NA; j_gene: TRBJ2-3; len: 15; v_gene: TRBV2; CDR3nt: TGTGCCAGCTCCGGGCTTGGGGTAGGCACAGATACGCAGTATTTT; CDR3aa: CASSGLGVGTDTQYF
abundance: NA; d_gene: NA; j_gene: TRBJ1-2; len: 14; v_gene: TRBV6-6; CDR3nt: TGTGCCAGCAGTTTTGGGGGCCTAACTAATGGCTACACCTTC; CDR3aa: CASSFGGLTNGYTF
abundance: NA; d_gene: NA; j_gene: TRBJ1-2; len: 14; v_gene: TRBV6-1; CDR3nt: TGTGCCAGCATTGACCCCCCAGGGATCAATGGCTACACCTTC; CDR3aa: CASIDPPGINGYTF
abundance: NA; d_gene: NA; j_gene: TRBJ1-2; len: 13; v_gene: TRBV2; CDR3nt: TGTGCCAGCAAAACCAACGGTAACTATGGCTACACCTTC; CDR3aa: CASKTNGNYGYTF
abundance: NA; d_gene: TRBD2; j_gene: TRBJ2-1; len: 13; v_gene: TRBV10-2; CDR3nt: TGCGCCACCGGACTAGCGGCGTACAATGAGCAGTTCTTC; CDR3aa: CATGLAAYNEQFF
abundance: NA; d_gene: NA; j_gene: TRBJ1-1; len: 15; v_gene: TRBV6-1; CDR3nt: TGTGCCAGCAGTGAAATTGGAAGGGGGGGTACTGAAGCTTTCTTT; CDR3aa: CASSEIGRGGTEAFF
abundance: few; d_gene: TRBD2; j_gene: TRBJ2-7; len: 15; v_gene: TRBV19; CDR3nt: TGTGCCAGTAAACCTGCCGGGGGAGGGAACTACGAGCAGTACTTC; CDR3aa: CASKPAGGGNYEQYF
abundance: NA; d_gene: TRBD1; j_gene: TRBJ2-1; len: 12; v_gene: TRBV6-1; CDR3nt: TGTGCCAGCACCACAAACCGGGACAGCGGGTTCTTC; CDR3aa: CASTTNRDSGFF
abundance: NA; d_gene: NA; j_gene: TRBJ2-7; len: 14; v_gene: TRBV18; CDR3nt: TGTGCCAGCTCACTCAAGGTCCCATCCTACGAGCAGTACTTC; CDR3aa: CASSLKVPSYEQYF
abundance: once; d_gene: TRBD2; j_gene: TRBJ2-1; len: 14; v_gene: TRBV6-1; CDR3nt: TGTGCCAGCAGTCCGGGACTAGCTTACAATGAGCAGTTCTTC; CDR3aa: CASSPGLAYNEQFF
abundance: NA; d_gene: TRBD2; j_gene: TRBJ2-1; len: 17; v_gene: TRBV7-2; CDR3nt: TGTGCCAGCAGCTCTAGAGCCAGCGGGAATACCTACAATGAGCAGTTCTTC; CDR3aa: CASSSRASGNTYNEQFF
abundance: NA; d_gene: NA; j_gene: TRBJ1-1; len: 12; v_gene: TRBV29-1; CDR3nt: TGCAGCGTGAGGAAAGGCAGCACTGAAGCTTTCTTT; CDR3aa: CSVRKGSTEAFF
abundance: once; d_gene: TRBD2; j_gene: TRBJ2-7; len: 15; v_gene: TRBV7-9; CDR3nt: TGTGCCAGCAGTCGGACTAGCGGTAACTCCTACGAGCAGTACTTC; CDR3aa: CASSRTSGNSYEQYF
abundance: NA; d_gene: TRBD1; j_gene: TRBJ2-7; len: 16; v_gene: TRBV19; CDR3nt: TGTGCCAGTAGTAGCCTCCCTCGACAGGGAAGTTACGAGCAGTACTTC; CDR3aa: CASSSLPRQGSYEQYF
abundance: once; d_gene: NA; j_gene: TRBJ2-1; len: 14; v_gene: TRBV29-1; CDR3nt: TGCAGCTCCCGGGGCCCCGGGTCCTACAATGAGCAGTTCTTC; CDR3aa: CSSRGPGSYNEQFF
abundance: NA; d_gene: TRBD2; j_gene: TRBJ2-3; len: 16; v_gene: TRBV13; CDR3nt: TGTGCCAGCAGCCAAAAATTAGCGGGAGGGACAGATACGCAGTATTTT; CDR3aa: CASSQKLAGGTDTQYF
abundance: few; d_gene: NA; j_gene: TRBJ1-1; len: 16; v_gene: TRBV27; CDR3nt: TGTGCCAGCCGTTCGACCCGCACAGGGCCGAACACTGAAGCTTTCTTT; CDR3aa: CASRSTRTGPNTEAFF
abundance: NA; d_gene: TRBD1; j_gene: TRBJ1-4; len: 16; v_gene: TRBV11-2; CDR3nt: TGTGCCAGCAGCTTAGGGTCCCGGACAGGGGGGGAAAAACTGTTTTTT; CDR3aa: CASSLGSRTGGEKLFF
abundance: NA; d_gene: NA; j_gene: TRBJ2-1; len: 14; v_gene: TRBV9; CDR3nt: TGTGCCAGCAGCGTCGTGAGAACAGGTCGTGAGCAGTTCTTC; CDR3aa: CASSVVRTGREQFF
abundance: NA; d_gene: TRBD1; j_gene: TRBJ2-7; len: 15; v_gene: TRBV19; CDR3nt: TGTGCCAGTAGTAAGACAGGGGCACAGGGCTACGAGCAGTACTTC; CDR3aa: CASSKTGAQGYEQYF
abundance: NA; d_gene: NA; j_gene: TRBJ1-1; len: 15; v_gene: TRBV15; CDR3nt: TGTGCCACCAGCATCCCAGAAGACACCGACACTGAAGCTTTCTTT; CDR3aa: CATSIPEDTDTEAFF
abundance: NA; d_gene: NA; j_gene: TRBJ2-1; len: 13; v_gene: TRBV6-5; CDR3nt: TGTGCCAGCAGTTACTCAAAGAGCGCAGGGCAGTTCTTC; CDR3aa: CASSYSKSAGQFF
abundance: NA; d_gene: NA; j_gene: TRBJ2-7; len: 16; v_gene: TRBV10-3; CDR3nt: TGTGCCATCAGCGCTTCCAGGGGGGGTAGCGGCTACGAGCAGTACTTC; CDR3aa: CAISASRGGSGYEQYF
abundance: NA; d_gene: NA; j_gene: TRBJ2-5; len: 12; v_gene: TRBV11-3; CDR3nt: TGTGCCAGCAGCCCTTTACAAGAGACCCAGTACTTC; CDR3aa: CASSPLQETQYF
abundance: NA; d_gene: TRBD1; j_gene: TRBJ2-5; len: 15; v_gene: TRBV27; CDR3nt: TGTGCCAGCAGTGCGCCGGGACAGGGTACGGAGACCCAGTACTTC; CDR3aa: CASSAPGQGTETQYF
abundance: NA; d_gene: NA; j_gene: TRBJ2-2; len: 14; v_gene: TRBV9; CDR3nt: TGTGCCAGCAGCGTAGGGGGTCGCACCGGGGAGCTGTTTTTT; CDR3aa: CASSVGGRTGELFF
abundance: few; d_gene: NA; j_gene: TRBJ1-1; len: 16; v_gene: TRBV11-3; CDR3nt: TGTGCCAGCAGCTGCGGACCGAGCCCCATGAACACTGAAGCTTTCTTT; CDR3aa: CASSCGPSPMNTEAFF
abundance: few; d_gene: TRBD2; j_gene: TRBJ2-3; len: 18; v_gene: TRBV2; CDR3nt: TGTGCCAGCAGTGAAACTGTCGTCAGCGGGAGATTGGCAGATACGCAGTATTTT; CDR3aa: CASSETVVSGRLADTQYF
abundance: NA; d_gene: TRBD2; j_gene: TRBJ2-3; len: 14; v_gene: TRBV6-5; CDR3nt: TGTGCCAGCAGTTACGCGGGGACTAGGGATACGCAGTATTTT; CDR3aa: CASSYAGTRDTQYF
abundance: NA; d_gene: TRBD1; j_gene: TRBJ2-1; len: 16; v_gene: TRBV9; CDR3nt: TGTGCCAGCAGCTTCTCCGGGACAGGGATGTACAATGAGCAGTTCTTC; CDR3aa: CASSFSGTGMYNEQFF
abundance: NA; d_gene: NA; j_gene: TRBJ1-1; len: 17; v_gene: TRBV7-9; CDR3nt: TGTGCCAGCAGCCACCCAGGGGACTCCCGAGGTAACACTGAAGCTTTCTTT; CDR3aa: CASSHPGDSRGNTEAFF
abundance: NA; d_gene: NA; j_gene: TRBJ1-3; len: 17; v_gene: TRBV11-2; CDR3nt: TGTGCCAGCAGCTTAGGCCCTGGATGGATCCGTGGAAACACCATATATTTT; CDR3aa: CASSLGPGWIRGNTIYF
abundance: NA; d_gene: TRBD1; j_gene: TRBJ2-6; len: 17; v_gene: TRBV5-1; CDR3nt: TGCGCCAGCAGCTCAGGGGACAGGGACACTGGGGCCAACGTCCTGACTTTC; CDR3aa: CASSSGDRDTGANVLTF
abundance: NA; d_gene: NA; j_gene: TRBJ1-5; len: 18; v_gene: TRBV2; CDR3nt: TGTGCCAGCAGTGAATGGGAGACAGGCTCCTATAGCAATCAGCCCCAGCATTTT; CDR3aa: CASSEWETGSYSNQPQHF
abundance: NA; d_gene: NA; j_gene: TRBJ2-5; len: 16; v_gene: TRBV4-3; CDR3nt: TGCGCCAGCAGCCAAGATCTGGGGGTAATAGGGGAGACCCAGTACTTC; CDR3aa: CASSQDLGVIGETQYF
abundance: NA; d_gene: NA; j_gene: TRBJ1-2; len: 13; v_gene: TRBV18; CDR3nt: TGTGCCAGCTCACCAGACAAGAACTATGGCTACACCTTC; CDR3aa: CASSPDKNYGYTF
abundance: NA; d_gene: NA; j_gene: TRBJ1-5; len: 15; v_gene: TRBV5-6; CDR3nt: TGTGCCAGCAGCTTCGGAGGGGTGGGCAATCAGCCCCAGCATTTT; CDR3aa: CASSFGGVGNQPQHF
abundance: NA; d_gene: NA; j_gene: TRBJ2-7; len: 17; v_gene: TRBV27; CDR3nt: TGTGCCAGCAGTTTTTCTTCTGGTCGGGGGAGCTCCTACGAGCAGTACTTC; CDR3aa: CASSFSSGRGSSYEQYF
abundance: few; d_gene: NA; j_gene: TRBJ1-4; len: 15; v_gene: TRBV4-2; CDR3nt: TGTGCCAGCAGCCAAGATTTTCGGGGGAAAGAAAAACTGTTTTTT; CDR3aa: CASSQDFRGKEKLFF
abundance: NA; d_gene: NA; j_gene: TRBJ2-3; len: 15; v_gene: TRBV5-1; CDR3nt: TGCGCCAGCAGGTGGGGACACAGCATCACAGATACGCAGTATTTT; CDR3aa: CASRWGHSITDTQYF
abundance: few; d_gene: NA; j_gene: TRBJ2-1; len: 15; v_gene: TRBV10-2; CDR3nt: TGCGCCAGCAGTGATGGGGGACTGACCTACAATGAGCAGTTCTTC; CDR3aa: CASSDGGLTYNEQFF
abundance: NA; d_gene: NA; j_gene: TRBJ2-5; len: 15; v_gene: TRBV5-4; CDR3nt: TGTGCCAGCAGCCCGACGGCGGGTTCCCAAGAGACCCAGTACTTC; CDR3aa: CASSPTAGSQETQYF
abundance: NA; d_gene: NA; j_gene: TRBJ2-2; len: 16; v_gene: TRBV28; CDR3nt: TGTGCCAGCAGTAGTCCGGGAGACTCGAACACCGGGGAGCTGTTTTTT; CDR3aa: CASSSPGDSNTGELFF
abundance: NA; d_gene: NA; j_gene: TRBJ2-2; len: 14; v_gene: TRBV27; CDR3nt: TGTGCCAGCACTTGGTCCAGCAACACCGGGGAGCTGTTTTTT; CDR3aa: CASTWSSNTGELFF
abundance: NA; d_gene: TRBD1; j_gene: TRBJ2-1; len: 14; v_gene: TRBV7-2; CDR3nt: TGTGCCAGCAGCTTAGTTCAGGGGGCTAGTGGTAAGTTCTTC; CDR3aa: CASSLVQGASGKFF
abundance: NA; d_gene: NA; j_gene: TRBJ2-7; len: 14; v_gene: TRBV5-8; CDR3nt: TGTGCCACCGACGGGGCAGACTCGCCCTACGAGCAGTACTTC; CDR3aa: CATDGADSPYEQYF